This T cell receptor beta chain is drawn from a study of vaccination effects on CD4 cells after COVID-19. About the study: Post-vaccine sampling took place a median of 72 days after the second dose.

Comments on this clone: Its antigen is currently unknown.

Sequencing in the ViraFEST assay came after antigen-specific CD4+ T cells had been expanded with viral peptide pools, which were used to stimulate PBMC. Subsequent to 10 days of culture, CD4+ T cells were isolated. All study participants received two doses of BNT162b2 or mRNA-1273 vaccine. IL-2 medium was substituted for half the medium on days 3 and 7. CDR1 is SGHKS, CDR2 YYEKEE, per germline (reference sequence). The CDR3 is 13 residues long. V lost 4 bases, J lost 2 bases, and 2 bases stayed unmatched. Assay used: immunoSEQ multiplex PCR; TCRdb lists only in-frame clones, some missing. The data contain approximately 26,000 clones, 60% to 80% of them seen just once; the ten biggest clones take up around 6.5%. Study-wide points: Late post-vaccination samples showed marked contraction of infection- and vaccine-induced clones.

The chain recombines TRBV5-5 with TRBJ1-2; 7 bases fit TRBD1. The clonotype comes from a human donor who received a COVID-19 vaccine. Some clones in this sample may be carry-over from other donors' samples. The source was CD4+ T cells from PBMCs cultured with SARS-CoV-2 spike peptides, collected after COVID-19 vaccination. The CDR3 DNA is TGTGCCAGCAGCCAACAGGGGAACTATGGCTACACCTTC. It encodes CASSQQGNYGYTF.